This T cell receptor beta chain comes out of a study of T cell responses to AZD1222 COVID-19 vaccine. Study-level information: Investigators merged groups given second doses at roughly 4 or roughly 12 weeks.

Study-wide findings and caveats: Spike-wide coverage was observed for vaccine-associated CD4 TCRs, with dominant responses at 160-218 and 743-854. Donors were mostly white British, more females; clonal diversity possibly underestimated.

Sequencing was performed with immunoSEQ multiplex PCR; in TCRdb, only in-frame clones are kept and a portion is missing. The repertoire has around 97,000 clones, roughly 91% of them found once; the top ten carry 45%. About this clone itself: Its antigen remains unidentified.

Sequences were derived from peripheral blood, sampled on day 0 of AZD1222 vaccination. The source of this sequence is an adult in good health.

As DNA, the CDR3 is TGTGCCAGCAGCTGGACAGGGGGCTCCTACGAGCAGTACTTC. Amino acid sequence: CASSWTGGSYEQYF. V is TRBV5-8 and J is TRBJ2-7; TRBD1 agrees at 10 bases. The CDR3 is 14 amino acids. Germline loops: CDR1 SGHTS, CDR2 YDEGEE. J lost 0 bases, V lost 3 bases, and 0 bases had no gene match. Full variable domain (rest looked up from reference TRBV5-8 and TRBJ2-7): EAGVTQSPTHLIKTRGQQATLRCSPISGHTSVYWYQQALGLGLQFLLWYDEGEERNRGNFPPRFSGRQFPNYSSELNVNALELEDSALYLCASSWTGGSYEQYFGPGTRLTVT.